These T cell receptor beta chains were read from a single sample in a study of T cells in localized non-small cell lung cancer. Sequencing used immunoSEQ multiplex PCR; TCRdb keeps in-frame clones, though not all of them. Found here are about 34,000 clones, about nine tenths of them singletons; the top ten hold around 4.2%. Sample: peripheral blood, taken before any cancer treatment. Receptor source: a woman aged 35 to 75 with stage I lung adenocarcinoma. Both conserved end residues are part of each CDR3. The D gene is left open where the match is weak. Size is stated for part of the rows, as once, few or many counts, or as a class when the clone is expanded.

j_gene: TRBJ2-7
v_gene: TRBV6-6
abundance: NA
d_gene: NA
CDR3aa: CASSYTRQSYEQYF
CDR3nt: TGTGCCAGCAGTTACACAAGACAGTCCTACGAGCAGTACTTC

j_gene: TRBJ2-2
v_gene: TRBV2
abundance: NA
d_gene: NA
CDR3aa: CASSDLGGTGELFF
CDR3nt: TGTGCCAGCAGTGATTTAGGGGGAACCGGGGAGCTGTTTTTT

j_gene: TRBJ1-4
v_gene: TRBV10-3
abundance: NA
d_gene: NA
CDR3aa: CAISGEGDMKQLFF
CDR3nt: TGTGCCATCAGTGGGGAAGGGGACATGAAACAACTGTTTTTT

j_gene: TRBJ2-5
v_gene: TRBV7-2
abundance: NA
d_gene: TRBD2
CDR3aa: CASSLATASGGETQYF
CDR3nt: TGTGCCAGCAGCTTAGCGACGGCTAGCGGGGGGGAGACCCAGTACTTC

j_gene: TRBJ1-4
v_gene: TRBV7-8
abundance: NA
d_gene: NA
CDR3aa: CASSLAWGEKLFF
CDR3nt: TGTGCCAGCAGCTTAGCGTGGGGTGAAAAACTGTTTTTT

j_gene: TRBJ1-6
v_gene: TRBV30
abundance: NA
d_gene: TRBD1
CDR3aa: CASSQGGRSPLHF
CDR3nt: TGTGCCTCGAGTCAGGGGGGACGTTCACCCCTCCACTTT

j_gene: TRBJ2-1
v_gene: TRBV5-6
abundance: NA
d_gene: TRBD1
CDR3aa: CASSWGGTGIPYNEQFF
CDR3nt: TGTGCCAGCAGCTGGGGTGGGACAGGGATCCCCTACAATGAGCAGTTCTTC

j_gene: TRBJ2-3
v_gene: TRBV7-8
abundance: NA
d_gene: NA
CDR3aa: CASSSGRGKTDTQYF
CDR3nt: TGTGCCAGCAGCTCCGGTCGGGGGAAAACAGATACGCAGTATTTT

j_gene: TRBJ2-7
v_gene: TRBV15
abundance: NA
d_gene: NA
CDR3aa: CATSSGRSKHEQYF
CDR3nt: TGTGCCACCAGCAGCGGGCGGTCAAAGCACGAGCAGTACTTC

j_gene: TRBJ1-4
v_gene: TRBV12-5
abundance: NA
d_gene: NA
CDR3aa: CASGSLPVGGGRDEKLFF
CDR3nt: TGTGCTAGTGGTTCCCTCCCTGTCGGAGGGGGACGGGATGAAAAACTGTTTTTT

j_gene: TRBJ1-2
v_gene: TRBV7-6
abundance: once
d_gene: NA
CDR3aa: CASSPAPQFYGYGYTF
CDR3nt: TGTGCCAGCAGCCCAGCCCCCCAGTTTTATGGCTATGGCTACACCTTC

j_gene: TRBJ2-2
v_gene: TRBV28
abundance: NA
d_gene: NA
CDR3aa: CASSASGNTGELFF
CDR3nt: TGTGCCAGCAGTGCCTCAGGGAACACCGGGGAGCTGTTTTTT

j_gene: TRBJ1-1
v_gene: TRBV6-1
abundance: NA
d_gene: NA
CDR3aa: CASAVGGNKRAEAFF
CDR3nt: TGTGCCAGCGCCGTTGGGGGGAACAAGAGAGCTGAAGCTTTCTTT

j_gene: TRBJ2-7
v_gene: TRBV7-3
abundance: NA
d_gene: NA
CDR3aa: CASSNRRQIYYEQYF
CDR3nt: TGTGCCAGCAGCAATAGAAGACAGATCTACTACGAGCAGTACTTC

j_gene: TRBJ2-2
v_gene: TRBV9
abundance: NA
d_gene: NA
CDR3aa: CASSVRRGGELFF
CDR3nt: TGTGCCAGCAGCGTAAGGCGTGGCGGGGAGCTGTTTTTT

j_gene: TRBJ1-1
v_gene: TRBV6-5
abundance: NA
d_gene: NA
CDR3aa: CASSYFFPNTEAFF
CDR3nt: TGTGCCAGCAGTTACTTTTTTCCGAACACTGAAGCTTTCTTT

j_gene: TRBJ1-4
v_gene: TRBV6-5
abundance: once
d_gene: NA
CDR3aa: CASSYSGYTNEKLFF
CDR3nt: TGTGCCAGCAGTTACTCCGGATATACTAATGAAAAACTGTTTTTT

j_gene: TRBJ2-1
v_gene: TRBV5-1
abundance: NA
d_gene: NA
CDR3aa: CASSLDPASLNNEQFF
CDR3nt: TGCGCCAGCAGCTTGGACCCCGCCTCACTAAACAATGAGCAGTTCTTC

j_gene: TRBJ2-7
v_gene: TRBV4-3
abundance: NA
d_gene: TRBD1
CDR3aa: CASSSKTGVEQYF
CDR3nt: TGCGCCAGCAGCTCCAAGACAGGGGTCGAGCAGTACTTC

j_gene: TRBJ1-6
v_gene: TRBV4-1
abundance: NA
d_gene: NA
CDR3aa: CASSQTGTGNNSPLHF
CDR3nt: TGCGCCAGCAGCCAAACCGGGACGGGTAATAATTCACCCCTCCACTTT

j_gene: TRBJ2-5
v_gene: TRBV7-2
abundance: NA
d_gene: TRBD1
CDR3aa: CASSPSGTGGGETQYF
CDR3nt: TGTGCCAGCAGCCCCTCGGGGACAGGGGGAGGGGAGACCCAGTACTTC

j_gene: TRBJ2-1
v_gene: TRBV10-1
abundance: NA
d_gene: TRBD2
CDR3aa: CASSWTRDNEQFF
CDR3nt: TGCGCCAGCAGTTGGACTAGGGACAATGAGCAGTTCTTC

j_gene: TRBJ2-1
v_gene: TRBV21-1
abundance: NA
d_gene: NA
CDR3aa: CASREQSNEQFF
CDR3nt: TGTGCCAGCAGGGAACAGAGCAATGAGCAGTTCTTC

j_gene: TRBJ2-7
v_gene: TRBV28
abundance: NA
d_gene: NA
CDR3aa: CASGLGGREQYF
CDR3nt: TGTGCCAGCGGTTTAGGGGGACGGGAGCAGTACTTC

j_gene: TRBJ2-1
v_gene: TRBV5-8
abundance: NA
d_gene: NA
CDR3aa: CASSLGVSSYNEQFF
CDR3nt: TGTGCCAGCAGCTTGGGCGTGAGCTCCTACAATGAGCAGTTCTTC

j_gene: TRBJ2-3
v_gene: TRBV27
abundance: NA
d_gene: NA
CDR3aa: CATWTALLDTQYF
CDR3nt: TGTGCCACTTGGACAGCCCTTCTAGATACGCAGTATTTT

j_gene: TRBJ2-7
v_gene: TRBV7-9
abundance: NA
d_gene: NA
CDR3aa: CASSLGGRTYEQYF
CDR3nt: TGTGCCAGCAGCTTAGGCGGCAGAACCTACGAGCAGTACTTC

j_gene: TRBJ1-1
v_gene: TRBV7-8
abundance: NA
d_gene: NA
CDR3aa: CASSITQRGTEAFF
CDR3nt: TGTGCCAGCAGCATCACTCAGAGGGGGACTGAAGCTTTCTTT

j_gene: TRBJ2-2
v_gene: TRBV11-1
abundance: NA
d_gene: TRBD2
CDR3aa: CASSLGGGRTGELFF
CDR3nt: TGTGCCAGCAGCTTAGGCGGGGGGCGCACCGGGGAGCTGTTTTTT

j_gene: TRBJ2-7
v_gene: TRBV28
abundance: NA
d_gene: NA
CDR3aa: CASSSSYEQYF
CDR3nt: TGTGCCAGCAGTTCCTCCTACGAGCAGTACTTC

j_gene: TRBJ2-5
v_gene: TRBV7-2
abundance: NA
d_gene: NA
CDR3aa: CASRGGTEETQYF
CDR3nt: TGTGCCAGCAGGGGAGGGACAGAAGAGACCCAGTACTTC

j_gene: TRBJ2-5
v_gene: TRBV4-3
abundance: NA
d_gene: TRBD2
CDR3aa: CASSQVAGGSETQYF
CDR3nt: TGCGCCAGCAGCCAAGTAGCGGGGGGTTCAGAGACCCAGTACTTC

j_gene: TRBJ1-2
v_gene: TRBV7-2
abundance: NA
d_gene: NA
CDR3aa: CASSPGRKVYGYTF
CDR3nt: TGTGCCAGCAGCCCGGGACGCAAAGTCTATGGCTACACCTTC

j_gene: TRBJ2-1
v_gene: TRBV9
abundance: NA
d_gene: TRBD1
CDR3aa: CASSAWDREDVGEQFF
CDR3nt: TGTGCCAGCAGCGCCTGGGACAGGGAGGACGTGGGTGAGCAGTTCTTC

j_gene: TRBJ2-7
v_gene: TRBV5-6
abundance: once
d_gene: TRBD1
CDR3aa: CASSPRLGQGSYEQYF
CDR3nt: TGTGCCAGCAGCCCGCGGTTGGGACAGGGGTCCTACGAGCAGTACTTC

j_gene: TRBJ2-1
v_gene: TRBV7-8
abundance: NA
d_gene: TRBD2
CDR3aa: CASGRSGGGNEQFF
CDR3nt: TGTGCCAGCGGAAGAAGCGGGGGGGGTAATGAGCAGTTCTTC

j_gene: TRBJ2-7
v_gene: TRBV9
abundance: NA
d_gene: TRBD2
CDR3aa: CASSASGGHSEQYF
CDR3nt: TGTGCCAGCAGCGCTAGCGGGGGGCATTCCGAGCAGTACTTC

j_gene: TRBJ1-1
v_gene: TRBV18
abundance: NA
d_gene: NA
CDR3aa: CASSPGQGGTEAFF
CDR3nt: TGTGCCAGCTCACCGGGGCAGGGAGGCACTGAAGCTTTCTTT

j_gene: TRBJ2-6
v_gene: TRBV4-3
abundance: NA
d_gene: NA
CDR3aa: CASSQGRDSSGANVLTF
CDR3nt: TGCGCCAGCAGCCAAGGCAGGGACTCCTCTGGGGCCAACGTCCTGACTTTC

j_gene: TRBJ1-2
v_gene: TRBV5-6
abundance: NA
d_gene: NA
CDR3aa: CASSLDPTGKRDGYTF
CDR3nt: TGTGCCAGCAGCTTGGACCCCACAGGGAAACGGGATGGCTACACCTTC

j_gene: TRBJ2-2
v_gene: TRBV7-2
abundance: NA
d_gene: NA
CDR3aa: CASSSGYAGELFF
CDR3nt: TGTGCCAGCAGCTCGGGTTACGCCGGGGAGCTGTTTTTT

j_gene: TRBJ1-5
v_gene: TRBV7-2
abundance: few
d_gene: NA
CDR3aa: CASSSIDSRDQPQHF
CDR3nt: TGTGCCAGCAGCTCTATCGACAGCAGGGACCAGCCCCAGCATTTT

j_gene: TRBJ2-1
v_gene: TRBV7-9
abundance: NA
d_gene: TRBD2
CDR3aa: CASSLYSSGGYNEQFF
CDR3nt: TGTGCCAGCAGCCTCTACTCTAGCGGGGGGTACAATGAGCAGTTCTTC

j_gene: TRBJ1-5
v_gene: TRBV5-5
abundance: NA
d_gene: TRBD1
CDR3aa: CASSIGQGFNQPQHF
CDR3nt: TGTGCCAGCAGCATCGGACAGGGGTTCAATCAGCCCCAGCATTTT

j_gene: TRBJ1-2
v_gene: TRBV11-1
abundance: NA
d_gene: TRBD1
CDR3aa: CASSLDRELGYTF
CDR3nt: TGTGCCAGCAGCCTCGACAGGGAGCTTGGCTACACCTTC

j_gene: TRBJ1-1
v_gene: TRBV19
abundance: NA
d_gene: NA
CDR3aa: CASKGSRDGENTEAFF
CDR3nt: TGTGCCAGTAAAGGTAGCAGGGACGGAGAGAACACTGAAGCTTTCTTT

j_gene: TRBJ2-3
v_gene: TRBV11-3
abundance: NA
d_gene: NA
CDR3aa: CASSFPGGGDTQYF
CDR3nt: TGTGCCAGCAGCTTCCCCGGGGGTGGAGATACGCAGTATTTT

j_gene: TRBJ2-5
v_gene: TRBV27
abundance: NA
d_gene: NA
CDR3aa: CASSFGGGWGETQYF
CDR3nt: TGTGCCAGCAGTTTTGGAGGGGGCTGGGGGGAGACCCAGTACTTC

j_gene: TRBJ1-2
v_gene: TRBV13
abundance: NA
d_gene: TRBD1
CDR3aa: CASSPHRGSSYGYTF
CDR3nt: TGTGCCAGCAGTCCTCACAGGGGGTCCAGCTATGGCTACACCTTC

j_gene: TRBJ2-1
v_gene: TRBV10-3
abundance: NA
d_gene: TRBD2
CDR3aa: CAINPTSGGAVNEQFF
CDR3nt: TGTGCCATCAACCCGACTAGCGGGGGGGCGGTCAATGAGCAGTTCTTC

j_gene: TRBJ1-2
v_gene: TRBV5-1
abundance: NA
d_gene: NA
CDR3aa: CASSLRQFSIYGYTF
CDR3nt: TGCGCCAGCAGCTTGCGACAGTTCAGCATCTATGGCTACACCTTC

j_gene: TRBJ2-5
v_gene: TRBV18
abundance: NA
d_gene: TRBD1
CDR3aa: CATTQGARETQYF
CDR3nt: TGTGCCACCACCCAGGGGGCAAGAGAGACCCAGTACTTC

j_gene: TRBJ2-1
v_gene: TRBV7-3
abundance: NA
d_gene: NA
CDR3aa: CASIPERDGLYNEQFF
CDR3nt: TGTGCCAGCATCCCTGAACGGGACGGCCTCTACAATGAGCAGTTCTTC

j_gene: TRBJ1-4
v_gene: TRBV18
abundance: NA
d_gene: NA
CDR3aa: CASSQDKGYEKLFF
CDR3nt: TGTGCCAGCTCACAGGACAAGGGGTATGAAAAACTGTTTTTT